The 5 T cell receptor beta chains listed next were all sequenced from one sample in a study of blood T cell repertoires in COVID-19. Clones were read by immunoSEQ multiplex PCR, and TCRdb kept only the in-frame ones, dropping some. This sample carries approximately 350,000 clones, about 90% of them seen once, and the ten largest clones take about 1.2%. The sequenced material came from peripheral blood. The receptors were gathered from a man aged 40-50 years with acute or convalescent COVID-19.

V gene TRBV19 combines with J gene TRBJ1-2; 7 positions agree with TRBD1. Germline V gene data show CDR1 as LNHDA and CDR2 as SQIVND (reference sequence). V shed 6 bases and J 4 bases; nucleotides not matched to a gene: 5. The CDR3 sequence is 13 residues long. CDR3: CASSRQGGYGYTF. In nucleotides, the CDR3 is TGTGCCAGTAGCAGACAGGGTGGCTATGGCTACACCTTC.

Of note for this clone: Other DNA sequences within the sample encode an identical CDR3. J is TRBJ2-7 and V is TRBV12-3 or TRBV12-4; D may be TRBD2 (5 bases). The CDR3 totals 13 residues. Trimming took off 3 bases at V and 1 base at J, with 7 bases between the two ends. CDR3 amino acids: CASSLTGSYEQYF. The CDR3 coding sequence is TGTGCCAGCAGTTTGACGGGATCCTACGAGCAGTACTTC.

V usage is TRBV5-1 and J usage is TRBJ1-2; weak D call: TRBD1 (6 bases). The germline V and J ends were trimmed by 4 bases and 3 bases, with 13 bases remaining between them. Germline assignment: CDR1 SGHRS and CDR2 YFSETQ. The length of the CDR3 is 14 residues. Here the CDR3 DNA reads TGCGCCAGCAGCAAAGGGGGGGCAGACTATGGCTACACCTTC. Residues: CASSKGGADYGYTF.

The chain employs TRBV18 and TRBJ2-2; 8 nucleotides align to TRBD1. CDR1 and CDR2 (germline): KGHSH, LQKENI. The CDR3 is made up of 16 amino acids. Trimming cost V 0 bases and J 0 bases; bases outside gene matches: 0. Here the CDR3 reads CASSPPGQANTGELFF. CDR3 bases: TGTGCCAGCTCACCACCGGGACAGGCGAACACCGGGGAGCTGTTTTTT.

The chain combines TRBV11-2 with TRBJ2-5; TRBD2 might be the D (5 bases). CDR3 length: 15 amino acids. CDR1 and CDR2 (germline): SGHAT, FQNNGV. V lost 2 bases, J lost 2 bases, and 12 bases lay in between. The CDR3 spells CASSLLRRTQETQYF. CDR3 in DNA: TGTGCCAGCAGCTTATTAAGGCGGACTCAAGAGACCCAGTACTTC.